This T cell receptor beta chain was identified in a study of blood T cell repertoires in COVID-19. Study details: Samples came from the United States, Italy and Spain, spanning acute and convalescent COVID-19.

CDR1 is SGHNT, CDR2 YYREEE, per germline (reference sequence). The CDR3 totals 15 residues. The germline V and J ends were trimmed by 0 bases and 5 bases, with 14 bases remaining between them. Generated by immunoSEQ multiplex PCR, the TCRdb table keeps only in-frame clones and is missing some. The sample records about 210,000 clones, 80% being singletons. The sequence was collected from a man aged 55 to 70 with acute or convalescent COVID-19. The sequencing sample was made of peripheral blood. This chain links TRBV5-4 with TRBJ1-1; tentatively, D is TRBD1 (6 bases). The CDR3 DNA reads TGTGCCAGCAGCTTGGAGGGGGTTCCGGGGACTGAAGCTTTCTTT. The encoded protein is CASSLEGVPGTEAFF.